This T cell receptor (beta chain) was sequenced during a study of T cell changes during pregnancy in multiple sclerosis. The method was immunoSEQ multiplex PCR; TCRdb's version includes in-frame clones alone and lacks a portion of them. The table has around 30,000 clones, around nine tenths seen once. This clone appeared once. Germline V gene lookup returns CDR1 MNHEY and CDR2 SMNVEV (reference sequence). V lost 3 bases and J lost 0, with 9 bases in between. This CDR3 comprises 15 residues. This TCR was sampled from a female donor with multiple sclerosis, enrolled in a pregnancy study. Source: CD8+ T cells from peripheral blood mononuclear cells, taken before pregnancy. The gene calls are TRBV27 and TRBJ1-3; weak D call: TRBD1 (6 bases). CDR3: CASSLGAYSGNTIYF. DNA of the CDR3: TGTGCCAGCAGTTTGGGGGCTTACTCTGGAAACACCATATATTTT.